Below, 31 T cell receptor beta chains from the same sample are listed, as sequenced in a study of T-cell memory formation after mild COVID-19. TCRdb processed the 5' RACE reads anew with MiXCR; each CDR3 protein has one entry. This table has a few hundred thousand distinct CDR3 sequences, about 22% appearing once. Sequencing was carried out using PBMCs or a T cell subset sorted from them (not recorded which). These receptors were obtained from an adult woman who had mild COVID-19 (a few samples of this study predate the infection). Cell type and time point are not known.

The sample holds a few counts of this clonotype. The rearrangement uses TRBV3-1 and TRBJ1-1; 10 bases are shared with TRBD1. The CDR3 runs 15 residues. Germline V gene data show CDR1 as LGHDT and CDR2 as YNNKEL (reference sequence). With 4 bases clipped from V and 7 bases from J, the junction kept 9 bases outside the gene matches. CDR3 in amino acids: CASSPGTGDFGEAFF. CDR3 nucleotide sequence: TGTGCCAGCAGCCCCGGGACAGGGGACTTTGGTGAAGCTTTCTTT. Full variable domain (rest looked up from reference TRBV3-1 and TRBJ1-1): DTAVSQTPKYLVTQMGNDKSIKCEQNLGHDTMYWYKQDSKKFLKIMFSYNNKELIINETVPNRFSPKSPDKAHLNLHINSLELGDSAVYFCASSPGTGDFGEAFFGQGTRLTVV.

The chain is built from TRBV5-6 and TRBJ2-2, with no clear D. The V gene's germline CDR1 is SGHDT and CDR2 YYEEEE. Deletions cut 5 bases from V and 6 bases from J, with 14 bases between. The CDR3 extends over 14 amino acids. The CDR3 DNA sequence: TGTGCCAGCAGTCCAAGGACGCGATCCGGGGAGCTGTTTTTT. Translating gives CASSPRTRSGELFF.

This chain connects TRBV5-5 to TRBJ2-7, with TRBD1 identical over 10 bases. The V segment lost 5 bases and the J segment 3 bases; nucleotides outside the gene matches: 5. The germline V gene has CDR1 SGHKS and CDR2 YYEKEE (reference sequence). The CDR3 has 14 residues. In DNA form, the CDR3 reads TGTGCCAGCAGTAAGAGGACAGGGGGCTACGAGCAGTACTTC. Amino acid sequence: CASSKRTGGYEQYF.

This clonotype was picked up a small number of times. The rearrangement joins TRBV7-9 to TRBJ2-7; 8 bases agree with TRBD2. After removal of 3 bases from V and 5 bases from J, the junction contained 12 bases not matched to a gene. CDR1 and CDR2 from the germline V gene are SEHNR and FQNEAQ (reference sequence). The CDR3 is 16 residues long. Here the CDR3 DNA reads TGTGCCAGCAGCTTCTCCCTTAGCGGGACGAACAACGAGCAGTACTTC. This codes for CASSFSLSGTNNEQYF.

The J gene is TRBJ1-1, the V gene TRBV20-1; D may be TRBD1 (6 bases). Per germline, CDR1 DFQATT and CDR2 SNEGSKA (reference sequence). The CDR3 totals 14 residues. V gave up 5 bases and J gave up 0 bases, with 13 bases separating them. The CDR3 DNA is TGCAGTGCTTCTAGGGACACCATGAACACTGAAGCTTTCTTT. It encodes CSASRDTMNTEAFF.

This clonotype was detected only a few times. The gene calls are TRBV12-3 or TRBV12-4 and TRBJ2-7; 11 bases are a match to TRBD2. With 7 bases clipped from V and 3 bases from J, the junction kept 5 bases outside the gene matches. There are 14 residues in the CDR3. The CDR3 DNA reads TGTGCCAGCACCTCGACTAGCGGGGACTACGAGCAGTACTTC. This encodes CASTSTSGDYEQYF.

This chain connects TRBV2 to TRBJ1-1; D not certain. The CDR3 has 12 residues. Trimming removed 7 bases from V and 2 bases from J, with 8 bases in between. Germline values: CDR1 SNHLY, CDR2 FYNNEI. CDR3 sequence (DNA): TGTGCCAGCAATGGTCCAAACACTGAAGCTTTCTTT. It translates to CASNGPNTEAFF.

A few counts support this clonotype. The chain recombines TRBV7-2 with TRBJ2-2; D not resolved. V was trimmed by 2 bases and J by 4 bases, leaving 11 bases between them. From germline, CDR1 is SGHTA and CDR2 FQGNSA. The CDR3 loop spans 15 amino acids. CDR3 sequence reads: CASSLTLSSTGELFF. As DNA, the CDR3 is TGTGCCAGCAGCTTAACCCTAAGTAGCACCGGGGAGCTGTTTTTT.

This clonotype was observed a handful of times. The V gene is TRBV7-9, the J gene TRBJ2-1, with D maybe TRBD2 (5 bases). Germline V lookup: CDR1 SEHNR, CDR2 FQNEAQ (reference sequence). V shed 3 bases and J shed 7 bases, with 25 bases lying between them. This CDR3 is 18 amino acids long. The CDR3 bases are TGTGCCAGCAGCTTCCGGGGTAGATCCTCCGGCTATAGTAATGAGCAGTTCTTC. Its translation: CASSFRGRSSGYSNEQFF.

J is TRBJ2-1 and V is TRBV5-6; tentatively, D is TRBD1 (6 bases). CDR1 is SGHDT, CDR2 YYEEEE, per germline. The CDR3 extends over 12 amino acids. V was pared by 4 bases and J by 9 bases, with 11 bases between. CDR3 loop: CASSPGVTEQFF. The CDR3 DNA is TGTGCCAGCAGCCCAGGGGTGACTGAGCAGTTCTTC.

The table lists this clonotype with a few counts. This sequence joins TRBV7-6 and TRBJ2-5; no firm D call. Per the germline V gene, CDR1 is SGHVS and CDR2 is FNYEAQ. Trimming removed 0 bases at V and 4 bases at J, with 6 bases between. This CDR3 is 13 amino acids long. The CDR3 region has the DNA TGTGCCAGCAGCTTAGCGTTTCCAGAGACCCAGTACTTC. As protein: CASSLAFPETQYF.

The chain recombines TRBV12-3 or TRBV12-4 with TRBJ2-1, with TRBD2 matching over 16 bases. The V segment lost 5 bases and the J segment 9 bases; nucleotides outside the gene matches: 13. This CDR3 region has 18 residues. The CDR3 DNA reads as TGTGCCAGCAGTCCCCCCGGGACTAGCGGGAGGGCCTCGCGTGAGCAGTTCTTC. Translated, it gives CASSPPGTSGRASREQFF.

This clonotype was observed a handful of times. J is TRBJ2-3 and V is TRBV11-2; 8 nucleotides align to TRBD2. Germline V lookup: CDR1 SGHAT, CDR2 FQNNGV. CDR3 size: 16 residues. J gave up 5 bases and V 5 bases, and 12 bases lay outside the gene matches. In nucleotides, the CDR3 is TGTGCCAGCAGCGGGGGAACGGGAGGGCCCCAAGATACGCAGTATTTT. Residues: CASSGGTGGPQDTQYF.

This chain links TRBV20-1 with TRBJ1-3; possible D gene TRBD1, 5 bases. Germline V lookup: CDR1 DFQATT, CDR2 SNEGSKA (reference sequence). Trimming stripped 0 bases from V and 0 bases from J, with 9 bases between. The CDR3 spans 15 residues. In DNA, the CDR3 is TGCAGTGCTAGAGAATCAGGGAGCTCTGGAAACACCATATATTTT. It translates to CSARESGSSGNTIYF.

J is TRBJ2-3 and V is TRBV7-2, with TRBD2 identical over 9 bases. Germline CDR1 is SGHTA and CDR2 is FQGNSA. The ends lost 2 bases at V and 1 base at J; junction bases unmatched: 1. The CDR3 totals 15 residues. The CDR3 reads CASSLQRGGTDTQYF. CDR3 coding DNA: TGTGCCAGCAGCTTACAGCGGGGGGGCACAGATACGCAGTATTTT.

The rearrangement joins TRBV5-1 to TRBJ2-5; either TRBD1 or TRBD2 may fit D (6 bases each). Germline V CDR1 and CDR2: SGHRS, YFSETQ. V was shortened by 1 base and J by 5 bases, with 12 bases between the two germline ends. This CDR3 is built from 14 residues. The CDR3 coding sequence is TGCGCCAGCAGCTTGTCGGGGGCGTGGGAGACCCAGTACTTC. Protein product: CASSLSGAWETQYF.

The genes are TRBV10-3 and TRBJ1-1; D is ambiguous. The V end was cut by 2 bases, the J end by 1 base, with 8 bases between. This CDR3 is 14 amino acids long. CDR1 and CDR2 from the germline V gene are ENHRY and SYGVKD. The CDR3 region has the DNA TGTGCCATCAGTGAGGGACGCACGAACACTGAAGCTTTCTTT. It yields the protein CAISEGRTNTEAFF.

The CDR3 is CASSSTGGDDYGYTF. Here the CDR3 DNA reads TGTGCCAGCTCATCCACAGGGGGCGACGACTATGGCTACACCTTC. V gene TRBV18 combines with J gene TRBJ1-2; 9 bases map to TRBD1. With 5 bases clipped from V and 3 bases from J, the junction kept 7 bases outside the gene matches. CDR1 is KGHSH and CDR2 is LQKENI in the germline V gene. The CDR3 spans 15 residues. Based on the CDR3 plus reference TRBV18 and TRBJ1-2, the full variable domain is NAGVMQNPRHLVRRRGQEARLRCSPMKGHSHVYWYRQLPEEGLKFMVYLQKENIIDESGMPKERFSAEFPKEGPSILRIQQVVRGDSAAYFCASSSTGGDDYGYTFGSGTRLTVV.

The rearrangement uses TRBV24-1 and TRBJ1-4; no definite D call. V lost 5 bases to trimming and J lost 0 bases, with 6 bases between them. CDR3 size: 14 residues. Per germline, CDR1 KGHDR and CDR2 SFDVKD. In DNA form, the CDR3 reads TGTGCCACCAGTGCCGACCCAACTAATGAAAAACTGTTTTTT. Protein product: CATSADPTNEKLFF.

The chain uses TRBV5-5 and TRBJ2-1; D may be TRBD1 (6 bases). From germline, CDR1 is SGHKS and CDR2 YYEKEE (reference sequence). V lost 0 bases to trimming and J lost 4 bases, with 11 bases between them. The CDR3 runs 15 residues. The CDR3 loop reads CASSLEGHGYNEQFF. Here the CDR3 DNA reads TGTGCCAGCAGCTTGGAGGGACATGGATACAATGAGCAGTTCTTC.

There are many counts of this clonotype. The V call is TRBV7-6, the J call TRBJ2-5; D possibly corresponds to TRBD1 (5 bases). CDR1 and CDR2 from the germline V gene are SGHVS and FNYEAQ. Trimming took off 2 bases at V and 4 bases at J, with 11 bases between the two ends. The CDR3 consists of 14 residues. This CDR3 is CASSLPQGPETQYF. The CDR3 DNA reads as TGTGCCAGCAGCTTACCGCAGGGCCCAGAGACCCAGTACTTC.

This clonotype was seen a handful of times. The CDR3 sequence: CASSSSGDQPQHF. The CDR3 bases are TGTGCCAGCAGCAGTTCCGGAGATCAGCCCCAGCATTTT. The rearrangement uses TRBV5-6 and TRBJ1-5; D gene uncertain. The CDR3 consists of 13 residues. V was clipped by 4 bases and J by 5 bases, with 10 bases between them. Per the germline V gene, CDR1 is SGHDT and CDR2 is YYEEEE.

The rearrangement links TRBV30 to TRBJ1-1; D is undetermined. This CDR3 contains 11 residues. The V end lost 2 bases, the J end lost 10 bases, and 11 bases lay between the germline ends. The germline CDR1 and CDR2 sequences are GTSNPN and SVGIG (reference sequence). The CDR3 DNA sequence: TGTGCCTGGAGTATTCCGGGAAGAGCTTTCTTT. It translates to CAWSIPGRAFF. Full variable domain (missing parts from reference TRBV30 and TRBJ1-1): SQTIHQWPATLVQPVGSPLSLECTVEGTSNPNLYWYRQAAGRGLQLLFYSVGIGQISSEVPQNLSASRPQDRQFILSSKKLLLSDSGFYLCAWSIPGRAFFGQGTRLTVV.

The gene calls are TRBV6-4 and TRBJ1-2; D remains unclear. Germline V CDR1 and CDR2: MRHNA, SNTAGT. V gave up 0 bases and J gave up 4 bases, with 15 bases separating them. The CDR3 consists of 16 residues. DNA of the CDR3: TGTGCCAGCAGTGACTCGGGTGGATACGGAGTCTATGGCTACACCTTC. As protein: CASSDSGGYGVYGYTF.

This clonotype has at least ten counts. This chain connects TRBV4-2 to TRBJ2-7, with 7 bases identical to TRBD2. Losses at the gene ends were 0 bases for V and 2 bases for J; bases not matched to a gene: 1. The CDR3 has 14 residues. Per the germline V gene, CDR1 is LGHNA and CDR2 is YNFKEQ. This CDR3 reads CASSQDLAAYEQYF. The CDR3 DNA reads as TGTGCCAGCAGCCAAGATCTAGCGGCCTACGAGCAGTACTTC.

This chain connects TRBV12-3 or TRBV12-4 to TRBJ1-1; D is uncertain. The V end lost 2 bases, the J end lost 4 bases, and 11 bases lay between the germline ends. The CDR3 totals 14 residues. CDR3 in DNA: TGTGCCAGCAGTTTATTTAGGGTTATCACTGAAGCTTTCTTT. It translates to CASSLFRVITEAFF.

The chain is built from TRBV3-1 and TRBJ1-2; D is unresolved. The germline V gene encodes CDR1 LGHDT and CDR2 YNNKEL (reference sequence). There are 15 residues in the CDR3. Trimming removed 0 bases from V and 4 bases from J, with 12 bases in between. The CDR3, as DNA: TGTGCCAGCAGCCAAGAGGCTAAGGGAGTCTATGGCTACACCTTC. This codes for CASSQEAKGVYGYTF.

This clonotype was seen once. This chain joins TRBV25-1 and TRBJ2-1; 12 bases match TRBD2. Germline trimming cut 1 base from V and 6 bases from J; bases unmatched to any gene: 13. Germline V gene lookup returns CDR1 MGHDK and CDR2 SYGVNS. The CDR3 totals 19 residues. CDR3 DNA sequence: TGTGCCAGCAGTGAATCTAGGCTAGCGGGAGGGCCGGGATCCAATGAGCAGTTCTTC. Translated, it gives CASSESRLAGGPGSNEQFF.

This CDR3 reads CASSPGPSVSPLHF. CDR3 bases: TGTGCCAGCAGCCCCGGGCCTAGCGTGTCACCCCTCCACTTT. This chain links TRBV5-4 with TRBJ1-6; D is uncertain. The CDR3 consists of 14 residues. V was trimmed by 4 bases and J by 10 bases, leaving 15 bases between them. Germline lookup yields CDR1 SGHNT and CDR2 YYREEE (reference sequence).

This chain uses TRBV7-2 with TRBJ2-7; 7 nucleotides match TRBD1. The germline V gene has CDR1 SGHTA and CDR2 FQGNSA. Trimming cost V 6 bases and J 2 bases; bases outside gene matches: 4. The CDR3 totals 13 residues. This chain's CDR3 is CASRNRGTYEQYF. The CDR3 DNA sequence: TGTGCCAGCAGGAACAGGGGTACCTACGAGCAGTACTTC.

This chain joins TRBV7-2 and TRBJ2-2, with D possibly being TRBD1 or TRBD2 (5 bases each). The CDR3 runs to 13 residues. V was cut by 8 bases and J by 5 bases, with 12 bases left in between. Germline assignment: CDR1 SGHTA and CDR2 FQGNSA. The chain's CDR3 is CASGSWGTGELFF. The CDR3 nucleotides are TGTGCCAGCGGAAGCTGGGGGACCGGGGAGCTGTTTTTT.